This TCR beta chain was sequenced in a study of breast tumors, draining lymph nodes, adjacent tissues (dated by TCRdb to the mid-2010s). Regarding the complete study: TCR beta repertoires were compared across tumor, adjacent nontumor tissue and axillary lymph nodes obtained from breast cancer patients. The study aimed to assess the relationships and possible T-cell exchange between tumor, surrounding tissue and draining lymph node repertoires in human breast cancer.

From the germline V gene, CDR1 is SGDLS and CDR2 is YYNGEE. From its cysteine to its phenylalanine, the CDR3 spans 15 amino acids. The CDR3 DNA has 45 bases and is translated from base 1. This clonotype was counted at least ten times. Its antigen is not yet known. A read error may explain this, as a much larger clone is one base away. General conclusions and limits of the study: A scenario in which most tumor T cells derive from the lymph node and then expand within tumor tissue was judged to be consistent with the data. Tumor and nontumor tissue repertoires were found to be significantly more similar in luminal-like than in basal-like breast cancer. Tumor T-cell repertoires showed less diversity than lymph node repertoires and more diversity than nontumor tissue repertoires, and tumor T-cell repertoires showed preferential V and J gene usage. Rather than being directly demonstrated, the conclusion that tumor T cells originate in lymph nodes was presented as consistent with a hypothesis.

Sequencer: Illumina HiSeq 2000. TCR beta chain libraries were generated through multiplex PCR amplification. High-throughput sequencing was used to analyze the amplified TCR beta chain products. Using fastp trimming at Q25 and MiXCR clonotype assembly, TCRdb reanalyzed the public sequencing data and kept in-frame beta chains. Rows are unified per CDR3 protein, each entry keeping the most common DNA and genes. The sample records around 70,000 distinct CDR3 sequences, around 43% of which are singletons. Together, the top ten hold approximately 9.1% of the sample. The TCR was taken from a female donor with breast cancer. Some clones in this sample may be carry-over from other donors' samples. Sample: breast tumor tissue. Rearrangement joined TRBV9 to TRBJ2-1; the central 13 bases match TRBD2. The sequence in DNA is TGTGCCAGCAGCGTGACTAGCGGGGGGTCCAATGAGCCGTTCTTC. Its product reads: CASSVTSGGSNEPFF.